This T cell receptor beta chain originates from a study of blood T cell repertoires in COVID-19. Study-level information: PBMCs, B-cell-depleted T cells, or T cells provided the cDNA or gDNA that made up the material.

Trimming left V 2 bases short and J 5 bases short, with 13 bases between. Germline V gene lookup returns CDR1 LGHNA and CDR2 YSLEER. This CDR3 is built from 14 residues. Original methodology: Nucleated cell number was recorded as an estimate derived from reference gene primer amplification. Profiling relied on immunoSEQ multiplex PCR, and the TCRdb table lists in-frame clones only, not all of them. That table furnishes V, J and clone size, whereas the DNA furnished D and trimming. Of 93,000 or so clones in the sample, about four fifths were seen once. Sequencing input: peripheral blood. This sequence joins TRBV4-3 and TRBJ2-7; D perhaps matches TRBD1 (5 bases). The clonotype was recovered from a human donor in a cohort sampled during active COVID-19. The CDR3 spells CASSQSQGINEQYF. CDR3 bases: TGCGCCAGCAGCCAAAGCCAGGGTATCAACGAGCAGTACTTC.